This T cell receptor beta chain was identified during a study of cytomegalovirus exposure and HLA in healthy donors. Germline trimming cut 5 bases from V and 6 bases from J; bases unmatched to any gene: 9. Germline CDR1 reads SNHLY; CDR2 reads FYNNEI. CDR3 size: 15 residues. The PCR contained 60 Vbeta and 13 Jbeta primers. The method was immunoSEQ multiplex PCR; TCRdb's version includes in-frame clones alone and lacks a portion of them. This sample contains fewer than 85,000 clones. The source of this sequence is a man aged 45-65 years in good health and CMV-seropositive. Sample: PBMCs. V gene TRBV2 combines with J gene TRBJ2-2; 7 bases are a match to TRBD2. The CDR3 nucleotides are TGTGCCAGCAGTCCGTCGCGGGGGACGGCCGGGGAGCTGTTTTTT. It yields the protein CASSPSRGTAGELFF.